These T cell receptor beta chains were read from a single sample in a study of CD8 T cells in ankylosing spondylitis. TCRdb processed the 5' RACE reads anew with MiXCR; each CDR3 protein has one entry. The repertoire holds hundreds of thousands of distinct CDR3 sequences, 20% to 25% seen once, with approximately 14% in the top ten. Source material: blood, either unsorted or a sorted T cell fraction (not recorded which). Receptor source: a male donor with ankylosing spondylitis or in good health (not recorded which). The CDR3 runs from the conserved cysteine through the conserved F or W. A D gene is named only where the DNA matches it firmly. Only some rows state a clone size, as once, few, many or a class for expanded clones.

v_call	d_call	clone_size	j_call	cdr3_nt	cdr3_aa
TRBV10-3	-	-	TRBJ2-7	TGTGCCATCAGTGAGGAGCTCCTCTACGAGCAGTACTTC	CAISEELLYEQYF
TRBV20-1	TRBD2	-	TRBJ2-7	TGCAGTGCTAGTAGGCGGGGGGATATATTCTACGAGCAGTACTTC	CSASRRGDIFYEQYF
TRBV7-9	TRBD1	many	TRBJ2-1	TGTGCCAGCAGCCCCGACAGGGCTGGGAATGAGCAGTTCTTC	CASSPDRAGNEQFF
TRBV6-5	-	-	TRBJ1-4	TGTGCCAGCAGTTATCCGGCAGAGCCGAATGAAAAACTGTTTTTT	CASSYPAEPNEKLFF
TRBV4-1	TRBD1	-	TRBJ1-5	TGCGCCAGCAGCCCGGACAGGGTTGATCAGCCCCAGCATTTT	CASSPDRVDQPQHF
TRBV29-1	TRBD1	few	TRBJ2-7	TGCAGCGGCGAATCACCACCCCCCGACAGGGGTTCCTACGAGCAGTACTTC	CSGESPPPDRGSYEQYF
TRBV9	-	-	TRBJ2-1	TGTGCCAGCAGCGTAGCAGGCAAATCCAATGAGCAGTTCTTC	CASSVAGKSNEQFF
TRBV12-3/TRBV12-4	TRBD1	-	TRBJ2-2	TGTGCCAGCAGTTTACCCGACAGGGTGGAAACCGGGGAGCTGTTTTTT	CASSLPDRVETGELFF
TRBV20-1	-	-	TRBJ2-7	TGCAGTGCTCAGGGGTACGAGCAGTACTTC	CSAQGYEQYF
TRBV2	-	-	TRBJ2-7	TGTGCCAGCAGTGAAATCAGGAGCGAGCAGTACTTC	CASSEIRSEQYF
TRBV5-6	-	-	TRBJ2-7	TGTGCCAGCACCCGGGACGAATCCTACGAGCAGTACTTC	CASTRDESYEQYF
TRBV11-2	-	-	TRBJ2-7	TGTGCCAGCAGCTTTTATACGGGGGGGGACAGGGCTTCGGTCGTGGGTTACGAGCAGTACTTC	CASSFYTGGDRASVVGYEQYF
TRBV12-3/TRBV12-4	-	few	TRBJ1-1	TGTGCCAGCAGTTTGTCCGCTTCGAACACTGAAGCTTTCTTT	CASSLSASNTEAFF
TRBV12-3/TRBV12-4	-	-	TRBJ1-1	TGTGCCAGCAGCCCGGGCACCCCGTTGGCTTTCTTT	CASSPGTPLAFF
TRBV7-2	TRBD1	-	TRBJ2-7	TGTGCCAGCAGCTTACCCGGGACAGGGAGCCCAAAGCAGTACTTC	CASSLPGTGSPKQYF
TRBV5-1	-	-	TRBJ2-3	TGCGCCAGCAGCCCGCCGGCCTCCACCACAGATACGCAGTATTTT	CASSPPASTTDTQYF
TRBV13	-	-	TRBJ2-3	TGTGCCAGCAGCCCCAGAGAGTTTAGCACAGATACGCAGTATTTT	CASSPREFSTDTQYF
TRBV12-3/TRBV12-4	-	few	TRBJ2-7	TGTGCCAGCACTCTCAGAGGGGCATACGAGCAGTACTTC	CASTLRGAYEQYF
TRBV10-3	-	few	TRBJ2-5	TGTGCCATCAGTGCCGACCGGGGGATTCAAATGGAGACCCAGTACTTC	CAISADRGIQMETQYF
TRBV5-1	-	many	TRBJ2-7	TGCGCCAGCAGTTCCCCAGGGGTCACCTACGAGCAGTACTTC	CASSSPGVTYEQYF
TRBV20-1	-	-	TRBJ2-7	TGCAGTGCTGAGGACGGGCTCTACGAGCAGTACTTC	CSAEDGLYEQYF
TRBV7-9	-	-	TRBJ2-7	TGTGCCAGCAGCTTGAGCACCTACGAGCAGTACTTC	CASSLSTYEQYF
TRBV12-3/TRBV12-4	-	-	TRBJ2-5	TGTGCCAGCAGTCGAGGGACGTACCAAGAGACCCAGTACTTC	CASSRGTYQETQYF
TRBV11-2	TRBD2	-	TRBJ2-7	TGTGCCAGCAGCCTCACCAGCGGGGGTTTCTACGAGCAGTACTTC	CASSLTSGGFYEQYF
TRBV29-1	TRBD1	few	TRBJ1-6	TGCAGCGCCTCACTCGGACAGGGGGAAGGTTCACCCCTCCACTTT	CSASLGQGEGSPLHF
TRBV5-4	-	few	TRBJ2-7	TGTGCCAGCAGCTTGGAGCCGGGACGGATGTACGAGCAGTACTTC	CASSLEPGRMYEQYF
TRBV19	TRBD2	few	TRBJ2-7	TGTGCCAGTAGTACTGTGACTAGCGTTTCACACTACGAGCAGTACTTC	CASSTVTSVSHYEQYF
TRBV12-3/TRBV12-4	TRBD1	few	TRBJ1-2	TGTGCCAGCAGACCGCCACAGGGGGGAGACTATGGCTACACCTTC	CASRPPQGGDYGYTF
TRBV6-2/TRBV6-3	TRBD2	-	TRBJ2-2	TGTGCCAGCAGTTATCTTCCACTAGCGGGGGCGCATCCGGACACCGGGGAGCTGTTTTTT	CASSYLPLAGAHPDTGELFF
TRBV29-1	-	few	TRBJ2-1	TGCAGCGTTGTCCCAGGGGCCAGCTACAATGAGCAGTTCTTC	CSVVPGASYNEQFF
TRBV9	-	-	TRBJ2-1	TGTGCCAGCAGCCAAAATCTCCCGGATGAGCAGTTCTTC	CASSQNLPDEQFF
TRBV10-3	TRBD2	few	TRBJ2-7	TGTGCCATCAGAACTAGCGGAGCAGCCTACGAGCAGTACTTC	CAIRTSGAAYEQYF
TRBV4-1	-	-	TRBJ2-2	TGCGCCAGCAGCCAGTCCACAGGGTACACCGGGGAGCTGTTTTTT	CASSQSTGYTGELFF
TRBV29-1	-	-	TRBJ2-3	TGCAGCGTTGATCCCTGGGCGGGGATGCCAGATACGCAGTATTTT	CSVDPWAGMPDTQYF
TRBV28	-	few	TRBJ2-7	TGTGCCAGCAGTTTCGTAAACGAGCAGTACTTC	CASSFVNEQYF
TRBV6-4	-	few	TRBJ2-7	TGTGCCAGCAGTGACAGGCTGGGCGAGCAGTACTTC	CASSDRLGEQYF
TRBV9	TRBD2	-	TRBJ2-3	TGTGCCAGCAGCAAGGGGAGGGGAATAGATACGCAGTATTTT	CASSKGRGIDTQYF
TRBV12-3/TRBV12-4	-	-	TRBJ2-1	TGTGCCAGCAGTTGGGGAAGAGGCTACAATGAGCAGTTCTTC	CASSWGRGYNEQFF
TRBV12-3/TRBV12-4	TRBD1	-	TRBJ2-7	TGTGCCAGCAGTCCCCCGGGACAGGCCTACGAGCAGTACTTC	CASSPPGQAYEQYF
TRBV7-7	-	few	TRBJ2-2	TGTGCCAGCAGCCTGCTGGGGGGAGAATGGACCGGGGAGCTGTTTTTT	CASSLLGGEWTGELFF
TRBV20-1	TRBD1	few	TRBJ2-7	TGCAGTGCTAGAGATCCACAGGGGCAAAGGGACGAGCAGTACTTC	CSARDPQGQRDEQYF
TRBV21-1	-	-	TRBJ2-3	TGTGCCAGCAGCAAAGTAGTGGCGGGGAAGACAGATACGCAGTATTTT	CASSKVVAGKTDTQYF
TRBV20-1	-	few	TRBJ2-3	TGCAGTGCTAGAGGGTTTCAGCTCACAGATACGCAGTATTTT	CSARGFQLTDTQYF
TRBV4-1	TRBD1	few	TRBJ2-1	TGCGCCAGCAGCCGAGGGACAGGGCTGGATAATGAGCAGTTCTTC	CASSRGTGLDNEQFF
TRBV30	-	-	TRBJ2-2	TGTGCCTGGAATCCTTTGGACACCGGGGAGCTGTTTTTT	CAWNPLDTGELFF
TRBV20-1	-	few	TRBJ2-5	TGCAGTGCTAGTGAGACAGGAAACCAAGAGACCCAGTACTTC	CSASETGNQETQYF
TRBV25-1	TRBD1	few	TRBJ2-3	TGTGCCAGCAATTCGCCGGGACAGGGGCCAGATACGCAGTATTTT	CASNSPGQGPDTQYF
TRBV10-3	TRBD1	few	TRBJ2-7	TGTGCCATCAGTGAGTCTACGGGGACAGGGCCCGAGCAGTACTTC	CAISESTGTGPEQYF
TRBV20-1	TRBD1	few	TRBJ2-7	TGCAGTGGTGGCGACAGGGGGTCGTCGTACGAGCAGTACTTC	CSGGDRGSSYEQYF
TRBV7-8	TRBD1	few	TRBJ2-3	TGTGCCAGCAGCCGAGGGACAGGGAGAACTAGCACAGATACGCAGTATTTT	CASSRGTGRTSTDTQYF
TRBV7-9	-	few	TRBJ2-7	TGTGCCAGCAGCTTAACACCTTATTACGAGCAGTACTTC	CASSLTPYYEQYF
TRBV25-1	TRBD1	-	TRBJ2-3	TGTGCCAGCAGTGGAACGACAGGGGGCAGGCCAGATACGCAGTATTTT	CASSGTTGGRPDTQYF
TRBV20-1	TRBD2	few	TRBJ2-2	TGCAGTGCGCCGACTAGCGGGGGGTCAACCGGGGAGCTGTTTTTT	CSAPTSGGSTGELFF
TRBV24-1	-	few	TRBJ2-5	TGTGCCACCAGTGAACGGAACCGAGAAGAGACCCAGTACTTC	CATSERNREETQYF
TRBV2	TRBD2	few	TRBJ2-7	TGTGCCAGCACCCAAACCCAGGGACTAGCTCTCTACGAGCAGTACTTC	CASTQTQGLALYEQYF